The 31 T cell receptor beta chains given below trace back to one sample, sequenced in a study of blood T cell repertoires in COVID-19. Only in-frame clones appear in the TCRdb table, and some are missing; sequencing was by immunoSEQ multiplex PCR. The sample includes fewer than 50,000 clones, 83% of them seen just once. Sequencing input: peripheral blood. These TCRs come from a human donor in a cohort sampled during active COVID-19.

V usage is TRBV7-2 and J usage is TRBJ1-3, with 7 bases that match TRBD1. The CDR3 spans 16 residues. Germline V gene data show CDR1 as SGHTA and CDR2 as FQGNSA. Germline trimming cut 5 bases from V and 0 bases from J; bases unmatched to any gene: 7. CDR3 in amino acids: CASSPRQGSSGNTIYF. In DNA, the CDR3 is TGTGCCAGCAGCCCCCGACAGGGTTCCTCTGGAAACACCATATATTTT.

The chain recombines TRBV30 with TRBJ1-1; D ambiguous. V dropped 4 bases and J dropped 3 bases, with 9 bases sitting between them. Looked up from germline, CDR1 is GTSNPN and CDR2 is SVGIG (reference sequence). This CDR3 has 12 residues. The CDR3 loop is CAWMVRDTEAFF. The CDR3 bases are TGTGCCTGGATGGTACGGGACACTGAAGCTTTCTTT.

CDR3: CASIRQGNTEAFF. As DNA, the CDR3 is TGTGCCAGTATCCGGCAGGGGAACACTGAAGCTTTCTTT. This chain links TRBV19 with TRBJ1-1; weak D call: TRBD1 (5 bases). CDR3 length equals 13 residues. V lost 7 bases and J 1 base, leaving 10 bases between the germline ends. Germline CDR1 is LNHDA and CDR2 is SQIVND (reference sequence).

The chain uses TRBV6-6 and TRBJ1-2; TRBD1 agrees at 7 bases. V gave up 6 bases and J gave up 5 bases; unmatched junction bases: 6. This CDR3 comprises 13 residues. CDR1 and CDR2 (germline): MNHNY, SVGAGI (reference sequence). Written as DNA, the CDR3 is TGTGCCAGCAGAGCGACAGGGACATATGGCTACACCTTC. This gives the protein CASRATGTYGYTF.

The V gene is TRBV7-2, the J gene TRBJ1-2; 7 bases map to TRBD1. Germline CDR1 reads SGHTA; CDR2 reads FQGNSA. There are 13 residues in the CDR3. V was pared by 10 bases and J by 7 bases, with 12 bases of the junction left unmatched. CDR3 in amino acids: CAIISDRTAGYTF. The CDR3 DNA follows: TGTGCCATCATCTCGGACAGGACGGCTGGCTACACCTTC. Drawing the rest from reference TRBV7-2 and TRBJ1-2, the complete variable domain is GAGVSQSPSNKVTEKGKDVELRCDPISGHTALYWYRQSLGQGLEFLIYFQGNSAPDKSGLPSDRFSAERTGGSVSTLTIQRTQQEDSAVYLCAIISDRTAGYTFGSGTRLTVV.

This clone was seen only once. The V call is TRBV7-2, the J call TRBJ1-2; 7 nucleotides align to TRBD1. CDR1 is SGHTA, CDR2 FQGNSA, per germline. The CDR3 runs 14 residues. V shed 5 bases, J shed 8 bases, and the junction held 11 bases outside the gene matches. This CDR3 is CASSPVTGVGGYTF. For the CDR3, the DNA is TGTGCCAGCAGCCCTGTAACAGGGGTCGGAGGCTACACCTTC.

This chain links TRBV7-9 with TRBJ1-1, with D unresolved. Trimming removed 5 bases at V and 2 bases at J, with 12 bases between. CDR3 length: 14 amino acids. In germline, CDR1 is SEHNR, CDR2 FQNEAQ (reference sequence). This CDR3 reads CASSAFRGNTEAFF. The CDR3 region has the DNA TGTGCCAGCAGCGCCTTCCGGGGAAACACTGAAGCTTTCTTT.

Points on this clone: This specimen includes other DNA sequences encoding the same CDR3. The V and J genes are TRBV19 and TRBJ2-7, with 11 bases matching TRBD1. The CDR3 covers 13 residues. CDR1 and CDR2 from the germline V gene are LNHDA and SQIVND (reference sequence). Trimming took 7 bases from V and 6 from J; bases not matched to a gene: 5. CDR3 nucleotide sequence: TGTGCCAGTACGGACAGGGGGCGTCTCGAGCAGTACTTC. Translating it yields CASTDRGRLEQYF.

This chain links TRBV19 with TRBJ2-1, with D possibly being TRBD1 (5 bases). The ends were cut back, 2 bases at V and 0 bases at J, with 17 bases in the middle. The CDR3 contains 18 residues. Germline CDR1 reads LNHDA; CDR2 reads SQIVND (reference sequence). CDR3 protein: CASSIMIVGASSYNEQFF. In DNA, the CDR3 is TGTGCCAGTAGTATAATGATTGTTGGGGCCAGCTCCTACAATGAGCAGTTCTTC.

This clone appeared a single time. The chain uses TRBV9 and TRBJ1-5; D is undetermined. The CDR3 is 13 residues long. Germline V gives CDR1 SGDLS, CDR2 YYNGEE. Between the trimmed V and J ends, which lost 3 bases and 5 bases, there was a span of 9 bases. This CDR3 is CASSEGGHQPQHF. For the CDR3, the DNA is TGTGCCAGCAGCGAGGGAGGGCATCAGCCCCAGCATTTT.

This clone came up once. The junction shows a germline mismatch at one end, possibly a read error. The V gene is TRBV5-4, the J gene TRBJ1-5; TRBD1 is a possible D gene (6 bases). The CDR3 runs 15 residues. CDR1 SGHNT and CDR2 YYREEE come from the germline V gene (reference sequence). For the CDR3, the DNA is TGTGCCAGCAGCTTTGGGGGCAATAGCGATCAGCCCCAGCATTTT. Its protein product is CASSFGGNSDQPQHF.

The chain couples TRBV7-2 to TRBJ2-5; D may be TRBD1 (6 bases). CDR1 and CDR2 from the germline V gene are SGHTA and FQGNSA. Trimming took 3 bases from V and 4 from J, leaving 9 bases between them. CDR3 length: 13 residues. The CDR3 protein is CASSFQGGETQYF. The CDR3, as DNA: TGTGCCAGCAGCTTTCAAGGGGGAGAGACCCAGTACTTC.

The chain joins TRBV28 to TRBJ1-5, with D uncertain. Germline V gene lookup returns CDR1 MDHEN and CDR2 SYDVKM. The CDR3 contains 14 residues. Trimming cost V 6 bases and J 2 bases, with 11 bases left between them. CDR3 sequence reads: CASRTDGGNQPQHF. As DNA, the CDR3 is TGTGCCAGCAGAACAGACGGGGGCAATCAGCCCCAGCATTTT.

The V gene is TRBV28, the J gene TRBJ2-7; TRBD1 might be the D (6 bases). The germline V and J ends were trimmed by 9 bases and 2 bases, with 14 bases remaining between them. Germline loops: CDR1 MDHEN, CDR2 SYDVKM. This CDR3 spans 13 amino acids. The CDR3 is CASYRDTPYEQYF. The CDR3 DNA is TGTGCCAGTTACCGGGACACTCCCTACGAGCAGTACTTC.

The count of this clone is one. The CDR3 DNA follows: TGTGCCATCAGTTTGCTAGCGGGGGGCGGCGAGCAGTACTTC. It specifies CAISLLAGGGEQYF. The chain combines TRBV10-3 with TRBJ2-7, with 11 bases lining up with TRBD2. Unmatched junction bases numbered 6, after V lost 5 bases and J lost 6 bases. This CDR3 region has 14 residues. The germline CDR1 and CDR2 sequences are ENHRY and SYGVKD.

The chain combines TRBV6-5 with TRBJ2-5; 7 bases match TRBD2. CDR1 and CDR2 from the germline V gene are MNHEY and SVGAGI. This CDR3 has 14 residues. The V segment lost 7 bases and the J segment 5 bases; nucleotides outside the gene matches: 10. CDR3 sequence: CASKASGTPETQYF. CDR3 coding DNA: TGTGCCAGCAAGGCTAGCGGCACCCCCGAGACCCAGTACTTC.

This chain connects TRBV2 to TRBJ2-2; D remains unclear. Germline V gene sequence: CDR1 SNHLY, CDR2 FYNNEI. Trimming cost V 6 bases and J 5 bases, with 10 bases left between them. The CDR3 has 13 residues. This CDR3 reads CASRSYGTGELFF. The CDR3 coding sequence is TGTGCCAGCAGGTCGTACGGGACCGGGGAGCTGTTTTTT.

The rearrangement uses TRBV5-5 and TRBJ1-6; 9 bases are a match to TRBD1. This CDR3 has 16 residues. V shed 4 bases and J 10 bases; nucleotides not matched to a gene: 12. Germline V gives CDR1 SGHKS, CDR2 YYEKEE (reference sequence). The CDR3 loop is CASSILTGGGGSPLHF. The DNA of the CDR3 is TGTGCCAGCAGCATACTTACAGGGGGCGGGGGATCACCCCTCCACTTT.

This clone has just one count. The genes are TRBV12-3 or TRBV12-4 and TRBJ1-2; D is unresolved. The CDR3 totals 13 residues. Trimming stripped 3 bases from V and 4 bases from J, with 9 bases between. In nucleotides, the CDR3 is TGTGCCAGCAGTTTGCGGGAGGCCTATGGCTACACCTTC. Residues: CASSLREAYGYTF.

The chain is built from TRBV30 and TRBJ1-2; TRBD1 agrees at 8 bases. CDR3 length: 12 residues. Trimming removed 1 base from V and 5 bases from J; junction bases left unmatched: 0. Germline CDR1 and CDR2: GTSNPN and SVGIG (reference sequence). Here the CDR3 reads CAWSGQGYGYTF. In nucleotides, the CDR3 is TGTGCCTGGAGTGGACAGGGGTATGGCTACACCTTC. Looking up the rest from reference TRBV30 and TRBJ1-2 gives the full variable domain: SQTIHQWPATLVQPVGSPLSLECTVEGTSNPNLYWYRQAAGRGLQLLFYSVGIGQISSEVPQNLSASRPQDRQFILSSKKLLLSDSGFYLCAWSGQGYGYTFGSGTRLTVV.

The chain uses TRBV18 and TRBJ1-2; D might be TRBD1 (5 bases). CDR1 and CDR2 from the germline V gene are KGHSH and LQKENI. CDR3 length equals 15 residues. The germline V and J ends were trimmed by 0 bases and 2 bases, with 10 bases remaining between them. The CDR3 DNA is TGTGCCAGCTCACCACCCCAGGGACTCAACTATGGCTACACCTTC. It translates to CASSPPQGLNYGYTF.

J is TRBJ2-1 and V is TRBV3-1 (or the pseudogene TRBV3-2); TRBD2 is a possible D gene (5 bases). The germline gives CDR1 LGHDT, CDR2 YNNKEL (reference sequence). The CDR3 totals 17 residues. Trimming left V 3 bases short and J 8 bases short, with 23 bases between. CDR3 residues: CASSQLGGGGPQDEQFF. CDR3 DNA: TGTGCCAGCAGCCAGTTGGGCGGAGGAGGCCCCCAGGATGAGCAGTTCTTC.

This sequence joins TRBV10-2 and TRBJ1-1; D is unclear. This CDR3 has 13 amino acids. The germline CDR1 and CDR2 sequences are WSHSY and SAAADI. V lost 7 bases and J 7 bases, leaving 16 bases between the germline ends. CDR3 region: CASIIFRSHEAFF. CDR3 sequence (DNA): TGCGCCAGCATTATCTTTAGAAGCCATGAAGCTTTCTTT.

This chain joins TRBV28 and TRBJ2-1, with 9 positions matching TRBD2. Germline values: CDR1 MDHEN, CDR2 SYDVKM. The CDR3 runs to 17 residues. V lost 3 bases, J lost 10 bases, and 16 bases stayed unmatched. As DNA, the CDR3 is TGTGCCAGCAGTTTCCGACAAACTAGCGGGCTGGGGTACGAGCAGTTCTTC. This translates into CASSFRQTSGLGYEQFF.

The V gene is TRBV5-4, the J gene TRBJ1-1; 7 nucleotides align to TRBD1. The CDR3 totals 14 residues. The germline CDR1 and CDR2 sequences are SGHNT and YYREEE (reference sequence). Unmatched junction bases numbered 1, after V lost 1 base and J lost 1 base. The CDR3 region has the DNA TGTGCCAGCAGCTTGCAGGGGGGGAACACTGAAGCTTTCTTT. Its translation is CASSLQGGNTEAFF.

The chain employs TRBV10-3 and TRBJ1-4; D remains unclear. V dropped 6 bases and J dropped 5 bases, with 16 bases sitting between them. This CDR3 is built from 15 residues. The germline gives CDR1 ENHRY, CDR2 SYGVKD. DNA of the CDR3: TGTGCCATCAGCGACACGACGGATTTGAATGAAAAACTGTTTTTT. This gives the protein CAISDTTDLNEKLFF.

The CDR3 DNA is TGTGCCAGCAGCCCAACTAGCGGACAACCCTACGAGCAGTACTTC. This encodes CASSPTSGQPYEQYF. The chain couples TRBV11-2 to TRBJ2-7; 8 nucleotides align to TRBD2. J gave up 2 bases and V 5 bases, and 8 bases lay outside the gene matches. This CDR3 region has 15 residues. Germline V gene sequence: CDR1 SGHAT, CDR2 FQNNGV.

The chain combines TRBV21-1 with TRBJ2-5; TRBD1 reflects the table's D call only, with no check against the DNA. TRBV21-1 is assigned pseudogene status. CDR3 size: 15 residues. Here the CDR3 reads CASSKVATVQETQYF. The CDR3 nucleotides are TGTGCCAGCAGCAAAGTCGCGACAGTCCAAGAGACCCAGTACTTC.

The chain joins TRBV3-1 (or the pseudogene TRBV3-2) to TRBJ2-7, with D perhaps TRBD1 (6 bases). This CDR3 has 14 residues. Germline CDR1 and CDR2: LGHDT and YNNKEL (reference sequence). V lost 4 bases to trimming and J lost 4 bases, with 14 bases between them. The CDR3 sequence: CASSRPGQPYEQYF. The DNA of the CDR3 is TGTGCCAGCAGCCGCCCAGGACAGCCTTACGAGCAGTACTTC.

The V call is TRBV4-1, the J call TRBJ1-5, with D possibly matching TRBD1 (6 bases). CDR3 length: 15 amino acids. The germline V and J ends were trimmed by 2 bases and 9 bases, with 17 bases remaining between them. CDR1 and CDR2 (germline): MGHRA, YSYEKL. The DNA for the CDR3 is TGCGCCAGCAGCCAATTGGGGGCGTTTGGGCTGCCCCAGCATTTT. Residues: CASSQLGAFGLPQHF.

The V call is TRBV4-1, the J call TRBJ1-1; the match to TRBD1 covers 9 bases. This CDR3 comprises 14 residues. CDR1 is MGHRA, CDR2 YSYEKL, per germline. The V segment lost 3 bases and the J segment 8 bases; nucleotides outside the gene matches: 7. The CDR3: CASSHQPGTGEAFF. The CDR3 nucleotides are TGCGCCAGCAGCCACCAACCAGGGACAGGGGAAGCTTTCTTT.